This TCR beta chain was sequenced in a study of immune evolution from preneoplasia to lung adenocarcinoma. Patient tissue came from resections in Japan or China, 2014–2017. The length of the CDR3 is 15 residues. Germline CDR1 and CDR2: MNHEY and SVGAGI. Trimming removed 6 bases from V and 5 bases from J, with 16 bases in between. Assay used: immunoSEQ multiplex PCR; TCRdb lists only in-frame clones, some missing. The sample includes 5,000 or so clones, 88% of them seen just once. The specimen was FFPE invasive lung adenocarcinoma tissue. The rearrangement links TRBV6-5 to TRBJ2-2, with D perhaps TRBD1 (6 bases). The sequence came from a person in their fifties with lung adenocarcinoma. The chain's CDR3 is CASREQGRRTGELFF. The CDR3 DNA follows: TGTGCCAGCAGGGAGCAGGGGAGAAGGACCGGGGAGCTGTTTTTT.